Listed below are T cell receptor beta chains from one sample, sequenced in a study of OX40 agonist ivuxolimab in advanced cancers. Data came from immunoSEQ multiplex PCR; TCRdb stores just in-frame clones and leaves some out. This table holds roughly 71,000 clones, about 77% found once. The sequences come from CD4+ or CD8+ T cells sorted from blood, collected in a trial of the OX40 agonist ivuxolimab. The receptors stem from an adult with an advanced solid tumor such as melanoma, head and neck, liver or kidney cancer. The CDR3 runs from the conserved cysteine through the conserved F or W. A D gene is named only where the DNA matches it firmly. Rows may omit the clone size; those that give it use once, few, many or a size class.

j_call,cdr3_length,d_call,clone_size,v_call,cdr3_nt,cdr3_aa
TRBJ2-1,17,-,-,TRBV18,TGTGCCAGCTCACCACCCCAGGGATCTAGGAGATACAATGAGCAGTTCTTC,CASSPPQGSRRYNEQFF
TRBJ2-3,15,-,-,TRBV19,TGTGCCAGTAGTATCCAGGGGGGAACCACAGATACGCAGTATTTT,CASSIQGGTTDTQYF
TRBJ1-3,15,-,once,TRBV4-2,TGTGCCAGCAGCCAAGAACTTCTAGGCGGAAACACCATATATTTT,CASSQELLGGNTIYF
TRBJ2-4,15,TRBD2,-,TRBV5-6,TGTGCCAGCAGCTTGGTAGCGGGCACCCAACCCATTCAGTACTTC,CASSLVAGTQPIQYF
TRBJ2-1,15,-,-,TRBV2,TGTGCCAGCAGTCGGACTCCCCCCCCGGACAATGAGCAGTTCTTC,CASSRTPPPDNEQFF
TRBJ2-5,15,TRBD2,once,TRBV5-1,TGCGCCAGCAGCTTGATGGGACTAGAACGGGAGACCCAGTACTTC,CASSLMGLERETQYF
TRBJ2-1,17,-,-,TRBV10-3,TGTGCCATCAGTGAGTCGGCTACGTCCTATTCACGCAATGAGCAGTTCTTC,CAISESATSYSRNEQFF
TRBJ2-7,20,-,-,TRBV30,TGTGCCTGGAGTGTTTCGGGTGTTATTGGGGGACATACCTACTCTGACGAGCAGTACTTC,CAWSVSGVIGGHTYSDEQYF
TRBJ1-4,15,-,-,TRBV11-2,TGTGCCAGCAGCCATGTAGGACAGAGCTCCGAAAAACTGTTTTTT,CASSHVGQSSEKLFF
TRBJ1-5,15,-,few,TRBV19,TGTGCCAGTAGTATCGAATACAACCCTTCACAGCCCCAGCATTTT,CASSIEYNPSQPQHF
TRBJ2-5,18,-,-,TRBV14,TGTGCCAGCAGCCAAGATCCCCCAGGAGCGAGGAGAGGAGAGACCCAGTACTTC,CASSQDPPGARRGETQYF
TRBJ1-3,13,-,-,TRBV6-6,TGTGCCACCAGAACGTCGGAGGGAAACACCATATATTTT,CATRTSEGNTIYF
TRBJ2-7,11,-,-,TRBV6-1,TGTGCCAGCGAGGGCTTCTACGAGCAGTACTTC,CASEGFYEQYF
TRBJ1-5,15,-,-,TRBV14,TGTGCCAGCAGCCCCTCCTCAGGGGTCAATCAGCCCCAGCATTTT,CASSPSSGVNQPQHF
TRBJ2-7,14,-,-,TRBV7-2,TGTGCCAGCAGCTTAGACGGCAGCTCCTACGAGCAGTACTTC,CASSLDGSSYEQYF
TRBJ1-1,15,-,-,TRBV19,TGTGCCAGTAGTCCACTATCGGGACTTAAGACTGAAGCTTTCTTT,CASSPLSGLKTEAFF
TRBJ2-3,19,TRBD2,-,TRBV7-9,TGTGCCAGCAGCGCGGGACTAGCGGGAGGGGTGGCTAACACAGATACGCAGTATTTT,CASSAGLAGGVANTDTQYF
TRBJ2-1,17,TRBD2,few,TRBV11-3,TGTGCCAGCAGCTCAGGACTAGCGGGAATATTCTACAATGAGCAGTTCTTC,CASSSGLAGIFYNEQFF
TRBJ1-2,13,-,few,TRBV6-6,TGTGCCAGCAGTTACGACAGGATCTATGGCTACACCTTC,CASSYDRIYGYTF
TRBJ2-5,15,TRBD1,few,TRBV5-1,TGCGCCAGCCGCCCCTCGGGACAGGGAGGGGAGACCCAGTACTTC,CASRPSGQGGETQYF
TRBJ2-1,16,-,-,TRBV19,TGTGCCAGTAGGCGCGTAGGACAGGGAGGGTATGATGAGCAGTTCTTC,CASRRVGQGGYDEQFF
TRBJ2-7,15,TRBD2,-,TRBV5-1,TGCGCCAGCAGCTCCGTCAATAGCGGGAGGGACGAGCAGTACTTC,CASSSVNSGRDEQYF
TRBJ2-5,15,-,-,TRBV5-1,TGCGCCAGCAGCTTGGCCTGGGGGGCCGAAGAGACCCAGTACTTC,CASSLAWGAEETQYF
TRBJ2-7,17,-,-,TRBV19,TGTGCCAGTAGTTCCACCTCCGGGACAACTCTCCTCTACGAGCAGTACTTC,CASSSTSGTTLLYEQYF
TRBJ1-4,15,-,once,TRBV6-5,TGTGCCAGCAGTTACGACGCAGGGAGCCAGGAAAAACTGTTTTTT,CASSYDAGSQEKLFF
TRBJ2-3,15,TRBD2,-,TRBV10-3,TGTGCCATCAGTGATGCGGGGGGCCGAAGGGATACGCAGTATTTT,CAISDAGGRRDTQYF
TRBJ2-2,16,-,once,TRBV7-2,TGTGCCAGCGTCCCTGCCCCGGCCGGGAACACCGGGGAGCTGTTTTTT,CASVPAPAGNTGELFF
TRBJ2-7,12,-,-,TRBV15,TGTGCCACCAGCAGCTATGGGGGGTCGTTGTACTTC,CATSSYGGSLYF
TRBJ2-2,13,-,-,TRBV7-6,TGTGCCAGCAGCTCGGACGAGGCCGGGGAGCTGTTTTTT,CASSSDEAGELFF
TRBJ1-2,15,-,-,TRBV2,TGTGCCAGCAGAAACGCTCGGACCAATAACTATGGCTACACCTTC,CASRNARTNNYGYTF
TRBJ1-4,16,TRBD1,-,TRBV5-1,TGCGCCAGCAGCATTGGACAGGGGGTCACTAATGAAAAACTGTTTTTT,CASSIGQGVTNEKLFF
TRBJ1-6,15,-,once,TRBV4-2,TGTGCCAGCAGCCAAGATGTAACAGGCAATTCACCCCTCCACTTT,CASSQDVTGNSPLHF